This passage covers 15 T cell receptor beta chains from one sample sequenced in a study of identical twins. MiXCR, applied by TCRdb to the 5' RACE reads, yields one record per CDR3 protein. Of around 250,000 distinct CDR3 sequences in the sample, roughly 13% are singletons; the top ten hold 4% to 5%. These data were likewise used in another study, on yellow fever vaccine responses in identical twins.

Sequenced input: memory (CD45RO+) T cells sorted from blood. Receptors were obtained from a woman between 18 and 29 years old in good health.

This chain connects TRBV5-1 to TRBJ2-7; 9 bases map to TRBD1. After removal of 0 bases from V and 5 bases from J, the junction contained 6 bases not matched to a gene. The CDR3 sequence is 15 residues long. Germline V gene lookup returns CDR1 SGHRS and CDR2 YFSETQ. CDR3 bases: TGCGCCAGCAGCTTGGTCGGGACAGGGATTCACGAGCAGTACTTC. This encodes CASSLVGTGIHEQYF. Variable domain in full (rest from reference TRBV5-1 and TRBJ2-7): KAGVTQTPRYLIKTRGQQVTLSCSPISGHRSVSWYQQTPGQGLQFLFEYFSETQRNKGNFPGRFSGRQFSNSRSEMNVSTLELGDSALYLCASSLVGTGIHEQYFGPGTRLTVT.

This clonotype was seen many times. The chain couples TRBV20-1 to TRBJ1-2, with 7 bases fitting TRBD1. After removal of 5 bases from V and 4 bases from J, the junction contained 7 bases not matched to a gene. The length of the CDR3 is 13 residues. Germline V gene lookup returns CDR1 DFQATT and CDR2 SNEGSKA (reference sequence). The CDR3 region is CSADTRDSYGYTF. CDR3 in DNA: TGCAGTGCTGATACCCGGGACAGCTATGGCTACACCTTC.

There are a few counts of this clonotype. J is TRBJ1-1 and V is TRBV20-1; D remains ambiguous. The germline CDR1 and CDR2 sequences are DFQATT and SNEGSKA (reference sequence). The CDR3 has 12 amino acids. Trimming shortened V by 4 bases and J by 3 bases, and 9 bases separated the two germline ends. CDR3 nucleotides: TGCAGTGCTATTCGCCTCCACACTGAAGCTTTCTTT. Translating gives CSAIRLHTEAFF.

This clonotype has only a few counts. The gene calls are TRBV9 and TRBJ2-2, with D maybe TRBD1 (6 bases). The CDR3 loop spans 15 amino acids. Trimming took off 4 bases at V and 0 bases at J, with 10 bases between the two ends. CDR1 is SGDLS, CDR2 YYNGEE, per germline. The CDR3 sequence: CASSSGTTNTGELFF. CDR3 nucleotide sequence: TGTGCCAGCAGCTCAGGGACAACGAACACCGGGGAGCTGTTTTTT. Looking up the rest from reference TRBV9 and TRBJ2-2 gives the full variable domain: DSGVTQTPKHLITATGQRVTLRCSPRSGDLSVYWYQQSLDQGLQFLIQYYNGEERAKGNILERFSAQQFPDLHSELNLSSLELGDSALYFCASSSGTTNTGELFFGEGSRLTVL.

The J gene is TRBJ2-1, the V gene TRBV3-1; possibly TRBD2 for D (6 bases). CDR1 and CDR2 from the germline V gene are LGHDT and YNNKEL (reference sequence). Trimming removed 0 bases from V and 7 bases from J, with 19 bases in between. CDR3 length: 17 amino acids. CDR3 DNA sequence: TGTGCCAGCAGCCAAGACCCAGCGGGCCCTCCTTATAATGAGCAGTTCTTC. Translated: CASSQDPAGPPYNEQFF.

The chain employs TRBV6-1 and TRBJ1-4; D possibly corresponds to TRBD1 (5 bases). Trimming took off 6 bases at V and 7 bases at J, with 24 bases between the two ends. The CDR3 runs 17 residues. Germline V gene sequence: CDR1 MNHNS, CDR2 SASEGT. The CDR3 DNA reads as TGTGCCAGCAGGCCGGGGATAGGTGTACAGGCTACTGAAAAACTGTTTTTT. It is translated as CASRPGIGVQATEKLFF.

This clonotype was seen a handful of times. This rearrangement joins TRBV28 to TRBJ2-1, with 9 bases aligning to TRBD1. The length of the CDR3 is 16 residues. Germline trimming cut 2 bases from V and 3 bases from J; bases unmatched to any gene: 5. The germline V gene encodes CDR1 MDHEN and CDR2 SYDVKM. This chain's CDR3 is CASSLEGQGVYNEQFF. CDR3 nucleotide sequence: TGTGCCAGCAGTTTAGAGGGACAGGGTGTCTACAATGAGCAGTTCTTC.

The rearrangement joins TRBV29-1 to TRBJ2-1; D is perhaps TRBD1 or TRBD2 (5 bases each). The germline gives CDR1 SQVTM, CDR2 ANQGSEA. V lost 6 bases and J lost 0, with 18 bases in between. The CDR3 has 16 amino acids. The CDR3 DNA reads TGCAGCGTCTTCAGGTTCGAGGGGCACTCCTACAATGAGCAGTTCTTC. Amino acid sequence: CSVFRFEGHSYNEQFF.

This chain links TRBV20-1 with TRBJ2-1, with 11 bases fitting TRBD2. V gave up 3 bases and J gave up 9 bases; unmatched junction bases: 10. This CDR3 is built from 15 residues. The germline V gene has CDR1 DFQATT and CDR2 SNEGSKA (reference sequence). The CDR3 DNA reads as TGCAGTGCTAGCCATCTAGCGGGGGGTGCTATTGAGCAGTTCTTC. Translated: CSASHLAGGAIEQFF.

The chain uses TRBV27 and TRBJ2-4; D gene uncertain. Trimming pared 4 bases from V and 0 bases from J, leaving 16 bases between. This CDR3 has 17 amino acids. Germline CDR1 and CDR2: MNHEY and SMNVEV (reference sequence). Written as DNA, the CDR3 is TGTGCCAGCAGTTCCCGCAACAGAGATCTAGCCAAAAACATTCAGTACTTC. Translated, it gives CASSSRNRDLAKNIQYF.

This clonotype was counted many times. This chain uses TRBV10-3 with TRBJ2-1; 14 bases are shared with TRBD2. CDR1 and CDR2 (germline): ENHRY, SYGVKD. The CDR3 runs to 17 residues. The V gene end was trimmed by 6 bases and the J gene end by 0 bases; junction bases not matched to a gene: 4. The CDR3 nucleotides are TGTGCCATCAGCCCGGGACTAGCGGGAGCCTCCTACAATGAGCAGTTCTTC. Residues: CAISPGLAGASYNEQFF.

V gene TRBV30 combines with J gene TRBJ2-1; 9 bases are shared with TRBD2. The CDR3 length is 13 residues. V lost 4 bases to trimming and J lost 4 bases; unmatched junction nucleotides: 2. Germline CDR1 and CDR2: GTSNPN and SVGIG (reference sequence). The CDR3 DNA reads as TGTGCCTGGACTGCGGGAGGGTACAATGAGCAGTTCTTC. It is translated as CAWTAGGYNEQFF.

The genes are TRBV4-2 and TRBJ2-3; 10 nucleotides match TRBD2. Germline CDR1 and CDR2: LGHNA and YNFKEQ. CDR3 length: 15 amino acids. J gave up 2 bases and V 6 bases, and 5 bases lay outside the gene matches. CDR3 loop: CASSQRGGLTDTQYF. The CDR3 nucleotides are TGTGCCAGCAGTCAGCGGGGGGGCCTCACAGATACGCAGTATTTT.

This clonotype was picked up many times. The chain joins TRBV12-3 or TRBV12-4 to TRBJ2-3, with D unclear. The CDR3 covers 13 residues. With 6 bases removed from V and 2 bases from J, the gap between germline ends came to 9 bases. The CDR3: CASSPRTTDTQYF. Written as DNA, the CDR3 is TGTGCCAGCAGCCCGCGAACCACAGATACGCAGTATTTT.

This clonotype has at least ten counts. The chain couples TRBV11-2 to TRBJ2-7; D not certain. V was shortened by 3 bases and J by 2 bases, with 14 bases between the two germline ends. CDR3 length: 15 residues. The germline CDR1 and CDR2 sequences are SGHAT and FQNNGV. This CDR3 reads CASSFLVRGTYEQYF. Here the CDR3 DNA reads TGTGCCAGCAGCTTCCTAGTTAGAGGAACCTACGAGCAGTACTTC.